This T cell receptor beta chain was observed in a study of PD-1 blockade in classical Hodgkin lymphoma. Across the study: Nivolumab was given intravenously to patients at 3 mg/kg every 2 weeks.

The CDR3 spans 11 residues. The V end lost 4 bases, the J end lost 8 bases, and 5 bases lay between the germline ends. CDR1 is SEHNR, CDR2 FQNEAQ, per germline (reference sequence). Noted time point: cycle 4 day 1 (C4D1), after less than 7 weeks of nivolumab. Relapses following autologous stem cell transplantation were seen in all patients, with brentuximab vedotin exposure varying. Measured with immunoSEQ multiplex PCR; TCRdb has only the in-frame clones, and not every one. Found here are some 30,000 clones, around 79% of them singletons; the top ten hold under 20%. V and J are TRBV7-9 and TRBJ2-2, with D unclear. The input for sequencing was peripheral blood mononuclear cells (PBMCs), taken before the fourth cycle of nivolumab. The sequence came from a human donor with classical Hodgkin lymphoma. CDR3 nucleotide sequence: TGTGCCAGCAGCTCGACAGGGGAGCTGTTTTTT. This codes for CASSSTGELFF.